One sample yielded the 28 T cell receptor beta chains listed below, sequenced in a study of T cell responses to AZD1222 COVID-19 vaccine. The protocol was immunoSEQ multiplex PCR, while the TCRdb copy is restricted to in-frame clones and leaves out a portion. The sample consists of some 130,000 clones, approximately 92% of them appearing once. The sample consisted of peripheral blood, taken 28 days after the second AZD1222 dose. These TCRs come from an adult who received the AZD1222 COVID-19 vaccine.

CDR3 region: CASRPTGGPLEAFF. CDR3 DNA: TGTGCCAGCAGGCCCACAGGGGGCCCTCTTGAAGCTTTCTTT. The chain combines TRBV6-5 with TRBJ1-1; 9 bases are shared with TRBD1. Germline CDR1 and CDR2: MNHEY and SVGAGI. Germline trimming cut 6 bases from V and 7 bases from J; bases unmatched to any gene: 9. CDR3 length: 14 residues.

The gene calls are TRBV5-1 and TRBJ1-4; 7 nucleotides align to TRBD1. Looked up from germline, CDR1 is SGHRS and CDR2 is YFSETQ. There are 15 residues in the CDR3. The V segment lost 4 bases and the J segment 2 bases; nucleotides outside the gene matches: 5. The CDR3 region is CASSPEGQTNEKLFF. DNA of the CDR3: TGCGCCAGCAGCCCGGAGGGACAGACTAATGAAAAACTGTTTTTT.

The chain is built from TRBV19 and TRBJ2-7; D perhaps matches TRBD1 (6 bases). The CDR3 totals 14 residues. Germline V CDR1 and CDR2: LNHDA, SQIVND (reference sequence). Between the trimmed V and J ends, which lost 6 bases and 7 bases, there was a span of 19 bases. The CDR3 region is CASSMAQGRKEQYF. CDR3 coding DNA: TGTGCCAGTAGCATGGCACAGGGACGTAAGGAGCAGTACTTC.

This clone was seen once. The chain recombines TRBV2 with TRBJ2-2; 8 positions match TRBD2. The CDR3 contains 17 residues. The germline V gene encodes CDR1 SNHLY and CDR2 FYNNEI. After removal of 4 bases from V and 1 base from J, the junction contained 8 bases not matched to a gene. This chain's CDR3 is CASSARGGPLNTGELFF. The CDR3 bases are TGTGCCAGCAGTGCCCGGGGGGGACCGCTGAACACCGGGGAGCTGTTTTTT. Full variable domain (missing parts from reference TRBV2 and TRBJ2-2): EPEVTQTPSHQVTQMGQEVILRCVPISNHLYFYWYRQILGQKVEFLVSFYNNEISEKSEIFDDQFSVERPDGSNFTLKIRSTKLEDSAMYFCASSARGGPLNTGELFFGEGSRLTVL.

The chain is built from TRBV9 and TRBJ1-1, with 7 bases identical to TRBD1. CDR1 and CDR2 (germline): SGDLS, YYNGEE. CDR3 length: 18 residues. Trimming took 0 bases from V and 6 from J; bases not matched to a gene: 17. CDR3 sequence (DNA): TGTGCCAGCAGCGTAGCTTCTGGCAGGGGGTTGGTGGATCCTGAAGCTTTCTTT. It specifies CASSVASGRGLVDPEAFF.

This chain uses TRBV24-1 with TRBJ1-2, with 7 bases identical to TRBD1. The junction had 0 bases not matched to a gene; V was cut back by 2 bases and J by 1 base. The CDR3 extends over 14 amino acids. Per germline, CDR1 KGHDR and CDR2 SFDVKD. The CDR3 here is CATSDYRGNYGYTF. In DNA, the CDR3 is TGTGCCACCAGTGATTACAGGGGTAACTATGGCTACACCTTC.

The chain couples TRBV9 to TRBJ2-3; possible D gene TRBD1, 6 bases. Germline V lookup: CDR1 SGDLS, CDR2 YYNGEE. V lost 0 bases and J lost 2, with 13 bases in between. The CDR3 runs 16 residues. As DNA, the CDR3 is TGTGCCAGCAGCGTAGCTGGACAGCCCTACACAGATACGCAGTATTTT. It is translated as CASSVAGQPYTDTQYF. Complete variable domain (other parts from reference TRBV9 and TRBJ2-3): DSGVTQTPKHLITATGQRVTLRCSPRSGDLSVYWYQQSLDQGLQFLIQYYNGEERAKGNILERFSAQQFPDLHSELNLSSLELGDSALYFCASSVAGQPYTDTQYFGPGTRLTVL.

The chain combines TRBV14 with TRBJ1-1; a weak D match, TRBD1 (5 bases). This CDR3 comprises 16 residues. Trimming left V 0 bases short and J 4 bases short, with 15 bases between. The germline V gene has CDR1 SGHDN and CDR2 FVKESK. The CDR3 coding sequence is TGTGCCAGCAGCCAAGATTTGGCAGGGACGGGCACTGAAGCTTTCTTT. As protein: CASSQDLAGTGTEAFF.

The chain joins TRBV9 to TRBJ2-7; D perhaps matches TRBD1 (6 bases). The germline CDR1 and CDR2 sequences are SGDLS and YYNGEE. The CDR3 extends over 16 amino acids. V lost 0 bases and J lost 0, with 13 bases in between. The DNA for the CDR3 is TGTGCCAGCAGCGTAGATACAGGGTCAAGCTCCTACGAGCAGTACTTC. It is translated as CASSVDTGSSSYEQYF.

The V and J genes are TRBV7-3 and TRBJ2-2, with D possibly being TRBD2 (5 bases). CDR1 and CDR2 (germline): SGHTA, FQGTGA. This CDR3 has 14 residues. V was clipped by 7 bases and J by 7 bases, with 16 bases between them. For the CDR3, the DNA is TGTGCCAGCACTTTTTCTAGGGAGTACGGGGAGCTGTTTTTT. It translates to CASTFSREYGELFF.

The chain carries TRBV4-3 and TRBJ2-4, with D possibly being TRBD1 or TRBD2 (7 bases each). Germline CDR1 is LGHNA and CDR2 is YSLEER. Trimming removed 4 bases from V and 1 base from J, with 20 bases in between. The CDR3 is 18 residues long. CDR3: CASSPKQGGGWAKNIQYF. Written as DNA, the CDR3 is TGCGCCAGCAGCCCCAAGCAGGGGGGAGGGTGGGCCAAAAACATTCAGTACTTC.

The chain carries TRBV28 and TRBJ2-7, with D maybe TRBD2 (6 bases). CDR3 length equals 16 residues. V lost 4 bases, J lost 7 bases, and 23 bases lay in between. Germline CDR1 is MDHEN and CDR2 is SYDVKM. CDR3 sequence (DNA): TGTGCCAGCAGTTCCTCGAATTGGGACTCACGGAGGGAGCAGTACTTC. This translates into CASSSSNWDSRREQYF.

This chain uses TRBV6-1 with TRBJ1-5; D is undetermined. Trimming removed 2 bases at V and 10 bases at J, with 9 bases between. Germline V gene sequence: CDR1 MNHNS, CDR2 SASEGT. The CDR3 sequence is 12 residues long. CDR3 protein: CASSERSGPQHF. DNA of the CDR3: TGTGCCAGCAGTGAACGGTCGGGCCCCCAGCATTTT.

The V call is TRBV19, the J call TRBJ1-5; no reliable D call. The CDR3 extends over 12 amino acids. The germline V gene encodes CDR1 LNHDA and CDR2 SQIVND (reference sequence). V gave up 7 bases and J gave up 7 bases, with 11 bases separating them. This CDR3 is CASNAALQPQHF. DNA of the CDR3: TGTGCCAGTAATGCAGCCCTACAGCCCCAGCATTTT.

The J gene is TRBJ2-7, the V gene TRBV30, with a tentative D call TRBD2 (5 bases). The CDR3 extends over 16 amino acids. Germline V gene sequence: CDR1 GTSNPN, CDR2 SVGIG (reference sequence). Trimming pared 0 bases from V and 2 bases from J, leaving 17 bases between. The CDR3 nucleotides are TGTGCCTGGAGTGTACATAAGAGGGAAAAGACCTACGAGCAGTACTTC. It yields the protein CAWSVHKREKTYEQYF.

The gene calls are TRBV4-3 and TRBJ2-1; 10 bases align to TRBD2. The CDR3 is made up of 16 amino acids. Trimming removed 4 bases from V and 7 bases from J; junction bases left unmatched: 10. The germline CDR1 and CDR2 sequences are LGHNA and YSLEER. CDR3 sequence (DNA): TGCGCCAGCAGCCTACAAGCGGGGGGGATATCAAATGAGCAGTTCTTC. It specifies CASSLQAGGISNEQFF.

The V gene is TRBV14, the J gene TRBJ2-5; 15 positions agree with TRBD2. CDR1 and CDR2 (germline): SGHDN, FVKESK. J gave up 4 bases and V 4 bases, and 7 bases lay outside the gene matches. The CDR3 loop spans 17 amino acids. CDR3 sequence: CASSPGLAGGLGETQYF. CDR3 sequence (DNA): TGTGCCAGCAGCCCGGGACTAGCGGGGGGCCTGGGAGAGACCCAGTACTTC. The complete variable domain, with remaining parts taken from reference TRBV14 and TRBJ2-5, reads EAGVTQFPSHSVIEKGQTVTLRCDPISGHDNLYWYRRVMGKEIKFLLHFVKESKQDESGMPNNRFLAERTGGTYSTLKVQPAELEDSGVYFCASSPGLAGGLGETQYFGPGTRLLVL.

A single count supports this clone. The V and J genes are TRBV18 and TRBJ1-3, with D unclear. The V gene's germline CDR1 is KGHSH and CDR2 LQKENI. The CDR3 covers 16 residues. V lost 2 bases to trimming and J lost 0 bases, with 11 bases between them. The CDR3 protein is CASSPNSAHSGNTIYF. CDR3 DNA sequence: TGTGCCAGCTCACCAAACAGTGCCCACTCTGGAAACACCATATATTTT.

The chain joins TRBV18 to TRBJ1-6; 8 bases line up with TRBD1. Losses at the gene ends were 3 bases for V and 5 bases for J; bases not matched to a gene: 3. The CDR3 covers 15 residues. Germline V CDR1 and CDR2: KGHSH, LQKENI. CDR3 protein: CASSPRTGNNSPLHF. The CDR3 coding sequence is TGTGCCAGCTCACCCCGGACAGGGAATAATTCACCCCTCCACTTT.

The rearrangement links TRBV18 to TRBJ1-2; 9 nucleotides line up with TRBD1. The CDR3 loop spans 12 amino acids. The J segment lost 9 bases and the V segment lost 3 bases, leaving 2 bases of the junction unmatched. The germline gives CDR1 KGHSH, CDR2 LQKENI. The chain's CDR3 is CASSPGTGSYTF. CDR3 coding DNA: TGTGCCAGCTCACCCGGGACAGGGAGCTACACCTTC.

The gene calls are TRBV27 and TRBJ1-1, with D unresolved. The CDR3 runs 12 residues. Germline-derived CDR1 and CDR2 are MNHEY and SMNVEV (reference sequence). Trimming shortened V by 5 bases and J by 1 base, and 5 bases separated the two germline ends. CDR3 loop: CASSGRNTEAFF. CDR3 coding DNA: TGTGCCAGCAGTGGCCGGAACACTGAAGCTTTCTTT.

V gene TRBV7-8 combines with J gene TRBJ1-1; D unresolved. The V gene's germline CDR1 is SGHVS and CDR2 FQNEAQ. The CDR3 extends over 14 amino acids. The V and J ends lost 1 base and 2 bases respectively, with 8 bases between them. CDR3 DNA: TGTGCCAGCAGCTTAGTAGGTGGAAACACTGAAGCTTTCTTT. This translates into CASSLVGGNTEAFF.

The chain couples TRBV6-1 to TRBJ2-3, with D perhaps TRBD2 (6 bases). V was clipped by 0 bases and J by 4 bases, with 14 bases between them. Germline V CDR1 and CDR2: MNHNS, SASEGT. This CDR3 has 16 amino acids. The CDR3 sequence: CASSEAHGRESDTQYF. DNA of the CDR3: TGTGCCAGCAGTGAAGCGCACGGGAGAGAGTCAGATACGCAGTATTTT.

The genes are TRBV7-2 and TRBJ1-6, with 10 bases that match TRBD1. The CDR3 has 16 amino acids. V shed 4 bases and J 6 bases; nucleotides not matched to a gene: 6. Germline CDR1 SGHTA, CDR2 FQGNSA. This CDR3 reads CASSSSTGGSNSPLHF. CDR3 nucleotide sequence: TGTGCCAGCAGCTCCTCGACAGGGGGCAGTAATTCACCCCTCCACTTT.

V is TRBV12-3 or TRBV12-4 and J is TRBJ1-1, with a weak D call TRBD1 (6 bases). V dropped 4 bases and J dropped 7 bases, with 13 bases sitting between them. The CDR3 extends over 13 amino acids. CDR3 nucleotide sequence: TGTGCCAGCAGTTCCCACAGGGAAGGTGAAGCTTTCTTT. Its protein is CASSSHREGEAFF.

This CDR3 is CASSLDPGGNYGYTF. The CDR3, as DNA: TGTGCCAGCAGCTTAGACCCTGGTGGCAACTATGGCTACACCTTC. The V call is TRBV11-3, the J call TRBJ1-2; D remains ambiguous. The CDR3 is made up of 15 amino acids. Germline CDR1 is SGHNT and CDR2 is YENEEA. V was cut by 0 bases and J by 2 bases, with 10 bases left in between.

This chain uses TRBV14 with TRBJ2-5, with D possibly called TRBD1 or TRBD2 (5 bases each). Germline V gene data show CDR1 as SGHDN and CDR2 as FVKESK. The CDR3 has 16 amino acids. V lost 4 bases to trimming and J lost 5 bases, with 20 bases between them. For the CDR3, the DNA is TGTGCCAGCAGCCGTTTCGGGCAGGGAGCCCGGGAGACCCAGTACTTC. Its protein is CASSRFGQGARETQYF. The variable domain in full, with the rest retrieved from reference TRBV14 and TRBJ2-5, is EAGVTQFPSHSVIEKGQTVTLRCDPISGHDNLYWYRRVMGKEIKFLLHFVKESKQDESGMPNNRFLAERTGGTYSTLKVQPAELEDSGVYFCASSRFGQGARETQYFGPGTRLLVL.

The chain employs TRBV28 and TRBJ1-2; the D gene is possibly TRBD1 (6 bases). Germline assignment: CDR1 MDHEN and CDR2 SYDVKM. CDR3 length equals 13 residues. Trimming took 3 bases from V and 7 from J, leaving 12 bases between them. CDR3 residues: CASSLNRASGYTF. CDR3 in DNA: TGTGCCAGCAGTTTGAACAGGGCGAGTGGCTACACCTTC.